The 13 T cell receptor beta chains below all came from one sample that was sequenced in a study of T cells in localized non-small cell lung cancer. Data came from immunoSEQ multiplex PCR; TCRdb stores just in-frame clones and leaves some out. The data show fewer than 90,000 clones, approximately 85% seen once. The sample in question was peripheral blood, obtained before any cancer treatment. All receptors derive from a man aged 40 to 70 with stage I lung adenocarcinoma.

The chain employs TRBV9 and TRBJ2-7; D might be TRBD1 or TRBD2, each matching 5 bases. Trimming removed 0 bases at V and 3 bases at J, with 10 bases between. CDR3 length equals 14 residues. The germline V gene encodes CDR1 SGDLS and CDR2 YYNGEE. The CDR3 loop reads CASSVDGGFYEQYF. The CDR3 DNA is TGTGCCAGCAGCGTAGATGGGGGATTCTACGAGCAGTACTTC.

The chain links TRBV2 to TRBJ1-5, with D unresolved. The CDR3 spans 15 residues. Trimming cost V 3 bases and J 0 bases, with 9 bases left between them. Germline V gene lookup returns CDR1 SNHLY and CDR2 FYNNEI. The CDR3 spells CASSENNYSNQPQHF. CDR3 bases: TGTGCCAGCAGTGAGAATAATTATAGCAATCAGCCCCAGCATTTT.

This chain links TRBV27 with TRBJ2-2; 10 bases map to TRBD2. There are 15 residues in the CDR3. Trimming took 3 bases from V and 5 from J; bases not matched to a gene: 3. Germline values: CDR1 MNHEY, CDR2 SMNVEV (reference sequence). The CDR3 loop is CASSFSSGRTGELFF. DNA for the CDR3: TGTGCCAGCAGTTTTTCTAGCGGGAGAACCGGGGAGCTGTTTTTT.

Here the CDR3 DNA reads TGTGCCAGCAGCTCCCGGGACAGGGGCTCTGGAAACACCATATATTTT. This sequence encodes CASSSRDRGSGNTIYF. This chain joins TRBV21-1 and TRBJ1-3; the table's D call TRBD1 went unverified against the DNA. TRBV21-1 is termed a pseudogene. The CDR3 sequence is 16 residues long.

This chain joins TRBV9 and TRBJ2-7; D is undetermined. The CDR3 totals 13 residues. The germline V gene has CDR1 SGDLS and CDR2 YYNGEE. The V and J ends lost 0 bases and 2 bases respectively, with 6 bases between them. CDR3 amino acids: CASSVGDTYEQYF. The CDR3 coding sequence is TGTGCCAGCAGCGTAGGAGACACCTACGAGCAGTACTTC.

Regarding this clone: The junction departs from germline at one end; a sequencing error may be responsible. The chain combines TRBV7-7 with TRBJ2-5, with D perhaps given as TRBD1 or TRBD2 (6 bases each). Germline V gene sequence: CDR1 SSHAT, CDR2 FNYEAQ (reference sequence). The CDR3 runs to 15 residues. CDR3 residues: CASSLGGGRQETQYF. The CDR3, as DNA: TGTGCTAGCAGCTTAGGGGGAGGCAGGCAAGAGACCCAGTACTTC.

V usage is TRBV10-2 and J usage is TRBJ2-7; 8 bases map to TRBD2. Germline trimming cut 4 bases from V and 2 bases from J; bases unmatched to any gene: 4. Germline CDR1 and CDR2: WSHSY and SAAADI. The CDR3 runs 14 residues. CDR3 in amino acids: CASSVKAGAYEQYF. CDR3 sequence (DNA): TGCGCCAGCAGTGTGAAAGCGGGAGCCTACGAGCAGTACTTC.

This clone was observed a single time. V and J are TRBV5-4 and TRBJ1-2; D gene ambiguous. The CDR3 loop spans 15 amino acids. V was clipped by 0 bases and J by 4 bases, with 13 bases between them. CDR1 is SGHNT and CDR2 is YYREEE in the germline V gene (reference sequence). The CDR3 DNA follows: TGTGCCAGCAGCTTGGCTAGGGCCTCCTCCTATGGCTACACCTTC. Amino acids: CASSLARASSYGYTF.

The CDR3 DNA reads TGTGCCAGTAGTAGAGGGGACGTAAATGAGCAGTTCTTC. It specifies CASSRGDVNEQFF. The chain has TRBV19 and TRBJ2-1, with D perhaps given as TRBD1 or TRBD2 (5 bases each). The CDR3 has 13 amino acids. Germline values: CDR1 LNHDA, CDR2 SQIVND (reference sequence). Trimming cost V 4 bases and J 7 bases, with 11 bases left between them.

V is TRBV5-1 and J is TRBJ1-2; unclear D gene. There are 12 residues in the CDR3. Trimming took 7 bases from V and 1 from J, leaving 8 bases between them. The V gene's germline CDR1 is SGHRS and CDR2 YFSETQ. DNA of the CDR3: TGCGCCAGCGGGAGCGATAACTATGGCTACACCTTC. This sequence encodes CASGSDNYGYTF.

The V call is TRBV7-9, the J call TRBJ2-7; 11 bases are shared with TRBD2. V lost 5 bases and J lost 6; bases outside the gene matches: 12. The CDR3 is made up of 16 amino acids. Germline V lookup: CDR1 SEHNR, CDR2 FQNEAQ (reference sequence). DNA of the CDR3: TGTGCCAGCAGCCCAGATAGCGGGGGGGGCCGGGTCGAGCAGTACTTC. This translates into CASSPDSGGGRVEQYF.

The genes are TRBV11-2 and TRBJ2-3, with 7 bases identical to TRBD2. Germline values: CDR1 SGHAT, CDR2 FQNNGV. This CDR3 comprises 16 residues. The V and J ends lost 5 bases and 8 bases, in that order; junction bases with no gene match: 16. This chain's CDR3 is CASSLGRAESHGTQYF. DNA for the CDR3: TGTGCCAGCAGCCTAGGGAGGGCAGAGAGCCACGGTACGCAGTATTTT. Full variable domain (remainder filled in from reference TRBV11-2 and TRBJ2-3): EAGVAQSPRYKIIEKRQSVAFWCNPISGHATLYWYQQILGQGPKLLIQFQNNGVVDDSQLPKDRFSAERLKGVDSTLKIQPAKLEDSAVYLCASSLGRAESHGTQYFGPGTRLTVL.

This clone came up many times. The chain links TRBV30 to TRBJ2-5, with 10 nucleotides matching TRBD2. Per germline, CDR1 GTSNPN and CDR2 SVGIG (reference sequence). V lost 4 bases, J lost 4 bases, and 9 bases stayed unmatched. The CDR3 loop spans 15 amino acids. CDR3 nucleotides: TGTGCCTGGACTGCTCAGCGGGGGGGACGAGAGACCCAGTACTTC. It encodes CAWTAQRGGRETQYF.